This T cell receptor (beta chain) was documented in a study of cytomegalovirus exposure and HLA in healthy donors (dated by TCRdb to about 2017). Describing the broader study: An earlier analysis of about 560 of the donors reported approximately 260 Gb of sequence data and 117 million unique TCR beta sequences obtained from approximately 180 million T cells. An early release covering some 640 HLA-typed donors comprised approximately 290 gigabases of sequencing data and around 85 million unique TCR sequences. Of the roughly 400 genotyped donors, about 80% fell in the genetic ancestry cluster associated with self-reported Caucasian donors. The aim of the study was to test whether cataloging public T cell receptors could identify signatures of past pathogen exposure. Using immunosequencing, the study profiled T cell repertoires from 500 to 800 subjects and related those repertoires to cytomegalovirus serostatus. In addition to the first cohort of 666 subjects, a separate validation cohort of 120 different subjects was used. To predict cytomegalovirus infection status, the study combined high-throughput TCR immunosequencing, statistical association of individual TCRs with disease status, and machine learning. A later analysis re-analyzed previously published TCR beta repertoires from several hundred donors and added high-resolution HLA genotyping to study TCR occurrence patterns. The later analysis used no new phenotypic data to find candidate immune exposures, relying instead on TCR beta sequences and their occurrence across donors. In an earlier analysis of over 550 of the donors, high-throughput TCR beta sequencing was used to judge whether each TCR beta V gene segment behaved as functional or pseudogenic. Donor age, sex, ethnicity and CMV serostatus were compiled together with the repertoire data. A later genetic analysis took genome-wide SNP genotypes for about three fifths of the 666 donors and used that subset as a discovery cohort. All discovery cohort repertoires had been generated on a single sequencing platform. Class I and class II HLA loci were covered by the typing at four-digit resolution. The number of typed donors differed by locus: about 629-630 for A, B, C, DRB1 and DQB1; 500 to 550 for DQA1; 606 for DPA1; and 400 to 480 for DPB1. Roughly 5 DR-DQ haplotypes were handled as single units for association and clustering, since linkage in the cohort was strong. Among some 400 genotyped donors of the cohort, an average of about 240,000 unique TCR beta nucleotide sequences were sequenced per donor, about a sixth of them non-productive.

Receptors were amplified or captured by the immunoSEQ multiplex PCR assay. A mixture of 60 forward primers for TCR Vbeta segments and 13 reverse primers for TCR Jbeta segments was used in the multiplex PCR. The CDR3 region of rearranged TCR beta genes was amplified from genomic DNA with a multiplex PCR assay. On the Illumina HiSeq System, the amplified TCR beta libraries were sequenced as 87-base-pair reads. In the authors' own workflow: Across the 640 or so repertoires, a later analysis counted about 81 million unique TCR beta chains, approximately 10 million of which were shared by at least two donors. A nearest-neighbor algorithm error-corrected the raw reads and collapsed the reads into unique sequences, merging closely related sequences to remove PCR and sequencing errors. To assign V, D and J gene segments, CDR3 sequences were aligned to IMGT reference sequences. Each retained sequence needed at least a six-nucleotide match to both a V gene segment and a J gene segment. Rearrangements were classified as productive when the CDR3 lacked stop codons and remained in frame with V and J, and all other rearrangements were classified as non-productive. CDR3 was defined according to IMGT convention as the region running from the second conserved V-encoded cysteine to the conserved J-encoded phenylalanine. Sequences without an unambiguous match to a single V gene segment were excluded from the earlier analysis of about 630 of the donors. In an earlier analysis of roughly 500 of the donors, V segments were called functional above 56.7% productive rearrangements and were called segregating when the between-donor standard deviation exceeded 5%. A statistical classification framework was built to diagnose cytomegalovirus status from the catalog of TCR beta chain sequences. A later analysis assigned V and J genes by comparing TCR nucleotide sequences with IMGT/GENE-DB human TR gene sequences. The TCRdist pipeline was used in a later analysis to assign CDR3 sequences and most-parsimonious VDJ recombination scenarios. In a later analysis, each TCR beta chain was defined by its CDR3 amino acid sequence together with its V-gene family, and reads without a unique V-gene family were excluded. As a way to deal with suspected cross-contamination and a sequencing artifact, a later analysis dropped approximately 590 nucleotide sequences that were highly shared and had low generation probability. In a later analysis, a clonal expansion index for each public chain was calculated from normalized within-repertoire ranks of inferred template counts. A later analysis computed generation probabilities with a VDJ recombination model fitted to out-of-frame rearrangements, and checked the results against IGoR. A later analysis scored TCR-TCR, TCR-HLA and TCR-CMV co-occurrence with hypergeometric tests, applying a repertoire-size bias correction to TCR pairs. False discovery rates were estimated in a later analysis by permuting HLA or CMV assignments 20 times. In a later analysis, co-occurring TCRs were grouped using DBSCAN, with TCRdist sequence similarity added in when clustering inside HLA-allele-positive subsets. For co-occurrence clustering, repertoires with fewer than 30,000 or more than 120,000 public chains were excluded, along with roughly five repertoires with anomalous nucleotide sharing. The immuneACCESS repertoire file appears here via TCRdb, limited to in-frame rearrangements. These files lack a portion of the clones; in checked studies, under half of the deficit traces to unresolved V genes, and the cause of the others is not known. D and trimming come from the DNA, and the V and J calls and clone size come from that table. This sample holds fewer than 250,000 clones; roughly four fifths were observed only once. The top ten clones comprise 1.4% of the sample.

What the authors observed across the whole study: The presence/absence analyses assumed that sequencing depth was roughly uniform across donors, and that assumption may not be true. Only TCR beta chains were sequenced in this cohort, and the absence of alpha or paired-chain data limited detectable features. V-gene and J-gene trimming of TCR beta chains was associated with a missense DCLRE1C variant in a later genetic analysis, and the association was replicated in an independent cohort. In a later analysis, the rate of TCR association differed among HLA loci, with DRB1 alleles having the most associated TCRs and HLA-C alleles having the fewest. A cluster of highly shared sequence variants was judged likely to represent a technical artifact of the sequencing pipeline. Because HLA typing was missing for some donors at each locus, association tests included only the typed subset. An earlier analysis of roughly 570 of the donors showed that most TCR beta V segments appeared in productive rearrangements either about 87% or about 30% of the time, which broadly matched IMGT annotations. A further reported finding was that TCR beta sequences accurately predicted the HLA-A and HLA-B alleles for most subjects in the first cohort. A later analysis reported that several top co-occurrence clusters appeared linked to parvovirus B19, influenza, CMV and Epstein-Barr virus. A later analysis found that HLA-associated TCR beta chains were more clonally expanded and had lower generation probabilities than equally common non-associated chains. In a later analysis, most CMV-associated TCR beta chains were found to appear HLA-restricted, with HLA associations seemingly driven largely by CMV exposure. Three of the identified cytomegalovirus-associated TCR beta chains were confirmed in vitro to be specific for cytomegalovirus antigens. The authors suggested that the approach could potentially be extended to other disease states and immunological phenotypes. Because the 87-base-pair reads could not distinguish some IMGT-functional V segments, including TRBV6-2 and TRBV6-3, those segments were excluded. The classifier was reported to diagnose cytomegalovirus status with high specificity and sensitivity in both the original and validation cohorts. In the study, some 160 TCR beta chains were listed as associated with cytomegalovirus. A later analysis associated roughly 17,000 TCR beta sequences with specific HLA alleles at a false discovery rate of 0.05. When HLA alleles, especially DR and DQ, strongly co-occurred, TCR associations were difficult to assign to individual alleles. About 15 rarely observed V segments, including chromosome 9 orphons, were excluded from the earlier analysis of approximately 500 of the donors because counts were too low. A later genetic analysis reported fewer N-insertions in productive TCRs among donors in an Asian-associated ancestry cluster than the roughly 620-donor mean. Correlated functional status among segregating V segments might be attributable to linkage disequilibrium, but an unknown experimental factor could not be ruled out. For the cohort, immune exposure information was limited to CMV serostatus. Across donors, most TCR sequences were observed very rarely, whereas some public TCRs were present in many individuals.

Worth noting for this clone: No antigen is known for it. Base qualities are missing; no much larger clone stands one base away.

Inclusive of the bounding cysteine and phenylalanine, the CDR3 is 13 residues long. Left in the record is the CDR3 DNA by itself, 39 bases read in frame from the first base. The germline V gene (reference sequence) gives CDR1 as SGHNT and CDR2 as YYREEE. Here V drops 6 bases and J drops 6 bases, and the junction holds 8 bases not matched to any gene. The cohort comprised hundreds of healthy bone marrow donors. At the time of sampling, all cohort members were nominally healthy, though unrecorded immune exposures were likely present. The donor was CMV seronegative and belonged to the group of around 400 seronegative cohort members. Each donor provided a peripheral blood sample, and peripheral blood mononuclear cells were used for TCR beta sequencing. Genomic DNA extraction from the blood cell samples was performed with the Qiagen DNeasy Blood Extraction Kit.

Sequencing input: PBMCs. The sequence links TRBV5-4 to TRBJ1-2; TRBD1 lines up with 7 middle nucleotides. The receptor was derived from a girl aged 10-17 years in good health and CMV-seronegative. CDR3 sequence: CASKNRGPNGYTF. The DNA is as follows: TGTGCCAGCAAAAACAGGGGCCCGAATGGCTACACCTTC. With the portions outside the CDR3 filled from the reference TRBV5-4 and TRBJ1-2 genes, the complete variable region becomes ETGVTQSPTHLIKTRGQQVTLRCSSQSGHNTVSWYQQALGQGPQFIFQYYREEENGRGNFPPRFSGLQFPNYSSELNVNALELDDSALYLCASKNRGPNGYTFGSGTRLTVV.